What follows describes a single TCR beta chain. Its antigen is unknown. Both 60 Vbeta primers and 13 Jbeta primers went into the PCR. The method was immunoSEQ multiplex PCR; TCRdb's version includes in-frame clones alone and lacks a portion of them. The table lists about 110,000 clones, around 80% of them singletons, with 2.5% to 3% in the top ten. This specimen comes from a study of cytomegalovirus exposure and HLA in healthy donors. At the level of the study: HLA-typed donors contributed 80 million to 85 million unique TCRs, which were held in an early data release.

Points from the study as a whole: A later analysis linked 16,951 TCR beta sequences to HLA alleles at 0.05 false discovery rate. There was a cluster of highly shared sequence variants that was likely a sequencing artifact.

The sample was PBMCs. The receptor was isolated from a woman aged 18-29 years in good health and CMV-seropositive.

CDR3 sequence: CASSPSPGQGVSEQYF. The CDR3 DNA is TGTGCCAGCAGCCCCTCACCGGGACAGGGCGTTAGTGAGCAGTACTTC. V usage is TRBV7-2 and J usage is TRBJ2-7; 9 positions agree with TRBD1. The V and J ends lost 5 bases and 7 bases, in that order; junction bases with no gene match: 15. The V gene's germline CDR1 is SGHTA and CDR2 FQGNSA. CDR3 length equals 16 residues.